This T cell receptor beta chain was captured in a study of T cell clones after liver transplantation. This CDR3 spans 14 amino acids. The V end lost 4 bases, the J end lost 0 bases, and 7 bases lay between the germline ends. Looked up from germline, CDR1 is SQVTM and CDR2 is ANQGSEA. Here immunoSEQ multiplex PCR was the method, and the copy in TCRdb shows in-frame clones only, minus some. The sample holds about 15,000 clones; around 90% are singletons and the top ten take 40% to 55%. Unstimulated PBMCs were sorted into CD3+CD4+ and CD3+CD8+ populations. The study, taken as a whole, reports: Low donor cell numbers restricted donor-reactive repertoire measurement in a couple of subjects.

A note on this clone: Its antigen remains unknown.

The source material was CD8+ T cells from blood, sampled before liver transplant. The chain is built from TRBV29-1 and TRBJ2-6; D perhaps matches TRBD1 (5 bases). This clonotype originated in a human donor who received a liver transplant. The CDR3 DNA is TGCAGCGTTGCAGGGCTCTCTGGGGCCAACGTCCTGACTTTC. Translated, it gives CSVAGLSGANVLTF.